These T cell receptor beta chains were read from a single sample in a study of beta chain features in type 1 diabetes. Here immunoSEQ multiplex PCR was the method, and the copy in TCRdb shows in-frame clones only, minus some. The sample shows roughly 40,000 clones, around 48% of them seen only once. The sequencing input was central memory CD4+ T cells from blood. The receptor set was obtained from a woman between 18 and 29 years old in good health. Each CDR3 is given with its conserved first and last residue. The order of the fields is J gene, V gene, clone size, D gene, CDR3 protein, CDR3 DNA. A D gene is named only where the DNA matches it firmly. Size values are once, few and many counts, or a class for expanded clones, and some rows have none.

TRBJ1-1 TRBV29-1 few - CSVERANTEAFF TGCAGCGTTGAACGCGCGAACACTGAAGCTTTCTTT
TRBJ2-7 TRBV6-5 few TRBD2 CASSKGLAAGYEQYF TGTGCCAGCAGTAAGGGACTAGCGGCCGGCTACGAGCAGTACTTC
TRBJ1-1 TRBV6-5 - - CATTGRNTEAFF TGTGCCACCACGGGGAGGAACACTGAAGCTTTCTTT
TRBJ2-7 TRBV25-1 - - CASSDGQSYEQYF TGTGCCAGCAGTGATGGTCAGTCCTACGAGCAGTACTTC
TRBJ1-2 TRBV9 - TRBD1 CASSVAGGLNYGYTF TGTGCCAGCAGCGTAGCAGGGGGGCTTAACTATGGCTACACCTTC
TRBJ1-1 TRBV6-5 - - CASSYSRRGGHTEAFF TGTGCCAGCAGTTATTCCCGTAGGGGGGGCCACACTGAAGCTTTCTTT
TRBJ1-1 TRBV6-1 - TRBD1 CASRDRAATEAFF TGTGCCAGCAGGGACAGGGCCGCCACTGAAGCTTTCTTT
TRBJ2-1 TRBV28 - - CASRSVLVGQGWYEQFF TGTGCCAGCAGAAGCGTATTAGTCGGGCAGGGGTGGTATGAGCAGTTCTTC
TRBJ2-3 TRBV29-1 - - CSVEDGTSPSTDTQYF TGCAGCGTTGAAGACGGAACTAGCCCTAGCACAGATACGCAGTATTTT
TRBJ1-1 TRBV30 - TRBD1 CAWGGDRGLNTEAFF TGTGCCTGGGGTGGGGACAGGGGGCTAAACACTGAAGCTTTCTTT
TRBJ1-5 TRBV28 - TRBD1 CASSRRGPSNQPQHF TGTGCCAGCAGCCGCAGGGGGCCGAGCAATCAGCCCCAGCATTTT
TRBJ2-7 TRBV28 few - CASSLSSQGYEQYF TGTGCCAGCAGTTTATCCTCACAGGGCTACGAGCAGTACTTC
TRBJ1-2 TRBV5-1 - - CASSLSLKGYTF TGCGCCAGCAGCTTATCACTAAAAGGCTACACCTTC
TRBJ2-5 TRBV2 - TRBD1 CASSGTGTGGSETQYF TGTGCCAGCTCTGGAACCGGGACAGGGGGATCGGAGACCCAGTACTTC
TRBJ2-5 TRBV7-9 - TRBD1 CASSSPGGQGSRETQYF TGTGCCAGCAGCTCTCCCGGAGGACAGGGAAGTCGAGAGACCCAGTACTTC
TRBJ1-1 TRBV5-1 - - CASSLISGFSNTEAFF TGCGCCAGCAGCTTGATATCAGGGTTCTCGAACACTGAAGCTTTCTTT
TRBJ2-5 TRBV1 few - CTSSQDKTSGGRRGKTQYF TGCACCAGCAGCCAAGATAAAACTAGCGGGGGGCGTCGCGGGAAGACCCAGTACTTC
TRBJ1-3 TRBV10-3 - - CAISPPGTETGNTIYF TGTGCCATCAGCCCCCCCGGGACTGAGACTGGAAACACCATATATTTT
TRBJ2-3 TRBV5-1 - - CASSLADGSGYTDTQYF TGCGCCAGCAGCTTGGCTGACGGAAGCGGGTACACAGATACGCAGTATTTT
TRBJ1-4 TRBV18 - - CASSPPSGFEKLFF TGTGCCAGCTCACCACCATCTGGCTTTGAAAAACTGTTTTTT
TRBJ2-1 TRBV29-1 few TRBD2 CSAGLAAGLEQFF TGCAGCGCTGGACTAGCGGCGGGGCTTGAGCAGTTCTTC
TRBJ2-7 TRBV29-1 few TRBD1 CSARTGERYEQYF TGCAGCGCACGGACAGGGGAACGCTACGAGCAGTACTTC
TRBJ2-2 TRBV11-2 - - CASSLRGSLAGELFF TGTGCCAGCAGCTTAAGGGGAAGTCTAGCCGGGGAGCTGTTTTTT
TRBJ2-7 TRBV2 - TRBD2 CASRTLGGSYEQYF TGTGCCAGCAGGACCCTGGGAGGGTCCTACGAGCAGTACTTC
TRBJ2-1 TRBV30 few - CAWKPGHRKDNEQFF TGTGCCTGGAAACCGGGACACAGAAAGGACAATGAGCAGTTCTTC
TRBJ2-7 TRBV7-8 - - CASSFRDTYYEQYF TGTGCCAGCAGCTTCCGGGACACCTACTACGAGCAGTACTTC
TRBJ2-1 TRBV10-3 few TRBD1 CAIGGDRGLAEQFF TGTGCCATCGGGGGGGACAGGGGGCTTGCTGAGCAGTTCTTC
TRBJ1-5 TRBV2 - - CASSDWGRQPQHF TGTGCCAGCAGTGATTGGGGGAGGCAGCCCCAGCATTTT
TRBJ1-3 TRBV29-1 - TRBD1 CSAGTGSENTIYF TGCAGCGCGGGGACAGGGTCGGAAAACACCATATATTTT
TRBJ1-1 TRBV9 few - CASSRRAIDTEAFF TGTGCCAGCAGCAGGAGGGCGATAGACACTGAAGCTTTCTTT
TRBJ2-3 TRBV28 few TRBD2 CASSSPLGLAGDTDTQYF TGTGCCAGCAGTTCCCCCCTGGGGCTAGCGGGAGACACAGATACGCAGTATTTT
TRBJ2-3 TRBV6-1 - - CASTLAADTQYF TGTGCCAGCACCCTCGCGGCAGATACGCAGTATTTT
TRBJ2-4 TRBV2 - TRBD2 CASSGQSGRGAKNIQYF TGTGCCAGCAGTGGTCAAAGCGGGAGAGGGGCCAAAAACATTCAGTACTTC
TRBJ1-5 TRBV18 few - CASSPQPSYYSNQPQHF TGTGCCAGCTCACCTCAACCGTCCTACTATAGCAATCAGCCCCAGCATTTT
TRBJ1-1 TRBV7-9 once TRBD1 CASSQIQGAKTEAFF TGTGCCAGCAGTCAGATACAGGGGGCAAAGACTGAAGCTTTCTTT
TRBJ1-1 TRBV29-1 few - CSVEDAGKSTEAFF TGCAGCGTTGAAGACGCGGGGAAGAGCACTGAAGCTTTCTTT
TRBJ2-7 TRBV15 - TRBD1 CATSRGAMGGTGAYEQYF TGTGCCACCAGCAGAGGAGCCATGGGGGGGACAGGGGCCTACGAGCAGTACTTC
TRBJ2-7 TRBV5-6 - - CASNFWGVGEQYF TGTGCCAGCAACTTTTGGGGGGTCGGCGAGCAGTACTTC
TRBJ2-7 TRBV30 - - CAWNPGVGGRYEQYF TGTGCCTGGAACCCTGGGGTAGGAGGCAGGTACGAGCAGTACTTC
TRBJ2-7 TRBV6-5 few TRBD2 CASSYDGGRGIGEQYF TGTGCCAGCAGTTACGATGGCGGGAGGGGAATCGGGGAGCAGTACTTC